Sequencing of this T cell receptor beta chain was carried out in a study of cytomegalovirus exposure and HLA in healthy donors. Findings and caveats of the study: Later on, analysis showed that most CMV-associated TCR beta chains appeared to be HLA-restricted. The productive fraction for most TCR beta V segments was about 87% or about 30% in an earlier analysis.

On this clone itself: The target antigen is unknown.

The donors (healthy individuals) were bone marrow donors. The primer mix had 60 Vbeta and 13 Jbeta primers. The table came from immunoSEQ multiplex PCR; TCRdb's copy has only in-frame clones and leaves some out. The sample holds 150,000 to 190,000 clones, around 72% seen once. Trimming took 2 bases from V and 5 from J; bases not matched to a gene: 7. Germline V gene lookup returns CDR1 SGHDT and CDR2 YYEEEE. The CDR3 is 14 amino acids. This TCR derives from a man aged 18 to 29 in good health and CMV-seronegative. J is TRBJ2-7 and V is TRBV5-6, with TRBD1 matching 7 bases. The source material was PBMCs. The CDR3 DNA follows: TGTGCCAGCAGCTTAATGACAGGGACCCACGAGCAGTACTTC. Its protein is CASSLMTGTHEQYF. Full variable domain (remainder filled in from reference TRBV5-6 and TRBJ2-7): DAGVTQSPTHLIKTRGQQVTLRCSPKSGHDTVSWYQQALGQGPQFIFQYYEEEERQRGNFPDRFSGHQFPNYSSELNVNALLLGDSALYLCASSLMTGTHEQYFGPGTRLTVT.